This T cell receptor beta chain was retrieved from a study of T cell responses to AZD1222 COVID-19 vaccine. Study-level results: Among AZD1222 vaccinees, only 5 or 6 were seropositive at baseline. Dominant at 160-218 and 743-854, vaccine-associated CD4 TCRs also spanned spike. A mostly white British donor set with more females was recruited, and clonal diversity was possibly underestimated.

With regard to this clone: Its antigen is unidentified.

Assay: immunoSEQ multiplex PCR; the TCRdb copy retains only in-frame clones and omits some. The sample yields approximately 100,000 clones, 80% to 95% seen once. The sequence was collected from an adult who received the AZD1222 COVID-19 vaccine. The sample consisted of peripheral blood, taken 28 days after the second AZD1222 dose.

The CDR3 is CAISVGGNQPQHF. The CDR3 DNA follows: TGTGCCATCAGTGTTGGGGGCAATCAGCCCCAGCATTTT. V usage is TRBV10-3 and J usage is TRBJ1-5; unclear D gene. Germline assignment: CDR1 ENHRY and CDR2 SYGVKD. The CDR3 covers 13 residues. The germline V and J ends were trimmed by 4 bases and 2 bases, with 6 bases remaining between them.